A single sample is the source of the 14 T cell receptor beta chains below, sequenced in a study of T cell responses to AZD1222 COVID-19 vaccine. Assay: immunoSEQ multiplex PCR; the TCRdb copy retains only in-frame clones and omits some. The sample includes approximately 180,000 clones, approximately 88% seen only once; the top ten take 1.5% to 2%. Sequencing used peripheral blood, obtained on day 0 of AZD1222 vaccination. These receptors were obtained from an adult in good health.

On this clone itself: The junction shows a germline mismatch at one end, possibly a read error. The chain has TRBV28 and TRBJ2-2; D call uncertain. The CDR3 has 17 amino acids. CDR1 and CDR2 from the germline V gene are MDHEN and SYDVKM. The CDR3 is CASNLQFSERNTGELFF. The CDR3 DNA sequence: TGTGCCAGCAATTTACAGTTCTCCGAGCGGAACACCGGGGAGCTGTTTTTT.

The chain links TRBV28 to TRBJ2-7; TRBD1 matches at 9 bases. V lost 6 bases to trimming and J lost 4 bases; unmatched junction nucleotides: 16. CDR1 and CDR2 (germline): MDHEN, SYDVKM. The length of the CDR3 is 17 residues. In nucleotides, the CDR3 is TGTGCCAGCAGCAGAATAGGAACAGGGGGCCTAGGATACGAGCAGTACTTC. This codes for CASSRIGTGGLGYEQYF. Complete variable domain (other parts from reference TRBV28 and TRBJ2-7): DVKVTQSSRYLVKRTGEKVFLECVQDMDHENMFWYRQDPGLGLRLIYFSYDVKMKEKGDIPEGYSVSREKKERFSLILESASTNQTSMYLCASSRIGTGGLGYEQYFGPGTRLTVT.

The CDR3, as DNA: TGTGCCAGCAGCCCCACAGGGTGGGAATACAATCAGCCCCAGCATTTT. This translates into CASSPTGWEYNQPQHF. The chain is built from TRBV27 and TRBJ1-5; D may be TRBD1 (6 bases). The germline V gene has CDR1 MNHEY and CDR2 SMNVEV (reference sequence). V lost 6 bases and J lost 3, with 18 bases in between. The CDR3 covers 16 residues.

The CDR3 sequence: CASSLDRVVDTQYF. The CDR3 DNA reads as TGTGCCAGCAGCCTGGACAGGGTAGTGGATACGCAGTATTTT. The J gene is TRBJ2-3, the V gene TRBV6-5, with TRBD1 matching 8 bases. This CDR3 spans 14 amino acids. With 6 bases clipped from V and 6 bases from J, the junction kept 8 bases outside the gene matches. Germline V gene sequence: CDR1 MNHEY, CDR2 SVGAGI.

The V and J genes are TRBV4-1 and TRBJ2-1, with 7 bases matching TRBD1. The CDR3 has 16 amino acids. Germline V lookup: CDR1 MGHRA, CDR2 YSYEKL. V shed 0 bases and J 9 bases; nucleotides not matched to a gene: 11. For the CDR3, the DNA is TGCGCCAGCAGCCAAGAAGGTTGGCAGGGGGACACTGAGCAGTTCTTC. Protein product: CASSQEGWQGDTEQFF.

Only a few counts were recorded for this clone. The chain has TRBV24-1 and TRBJ2-3; D is unclear. Per the germline V gene, CDR1 is KGHDR and CDR2 is SFDVKD. The CDR3 is 14 amino acids. V lost 0 bases to trimming and J lost 3 bases, with 6 bases between them. The CDR3 sequence: CATSDLQTTDTQYF. The CDR3 nucleotides are TGTGCCACCAGTGATTTGCAGACAACAGATACGCAGTATTTT.

The chain employs TRBV6-2 or TRBV6-3 and TRBJ2-7; TRBD2 is a possible D gene (6 bases). The V end was cut by 5 bases, the J end by 7 bases, with 15 bases between. Germline V lookup: CDR1 MNHEY, CDR2 SVGEGT. The CDR3 sequence is 13 residues long. The CDR3 DNA sequence: TGTGCCAGCAGTACCCTGACTAGTCGAGAGCAGTACTTC. This translates into CASSTLTSREQYF.

The chain is built from TRBV6-2 or TRBV6-3 and TRBJ2-7; 8 bases are a match to TRBD2. V lost 4 bases and J lost 6; bases outside the gene matches: 11. CDR1 is MNHEY and CDR2 is SVGEGT in the germline V gene. This CDR3 spans 15 amino acids. The CDR3, as DNA: TGTGCCAGCAGTTCCCTACCCGGACTAGCTAGCGAGCAGTACGTC. Its protein product is CASSSLPGLASEQYV.

The chain uses TRBV10-2 and TRBJ1-1, with D perhaps TRBD1 (5 bases). Trimming pared 6 bases from V and 1 base from J, leaving 12 bases between. This CDR3 is built from 14 residues. Germline loops: CDR1 WSHSY, CDR2 SAAADI. The CDR3 DNA reads as TGCGCCAGCAGGGAACAGGCCGCGAACACTGAAGCTTTCTTT. It is translated as CASREQAANTEAFF.

The chain combines TRBV7-5 with TRBJ2-3; TRBD1 was called by the table and not checked on the DNA. TRBV7-5 is a documented pseudogene. The CDR3 runs 14 residues. The CDR3: CARGLGQGTDTQYF. CDR3 in DNA: TGTGCCAGAGGCCTGGGGCAGGGCACAGATACGCAGTATTTT.

The chain uses TRBV7-6 and TRBJ2-3; TRBD2 is a possible D gene (6 bases). The CDR3 is 16 residues long. Germline CDR1 is SGHVS and CDR2 is FNYEAQ. The V and J ends lost 1 base and 3 bases respectively, with 14 bases between them. Here the CDR3 reads CASSLGLGDYTDTQYF. In nucleotides, the CDR3 is TGTGCCAGCAGCTTAGGACTAGGCGATTATACAGATACGCAGTATTTT.

The chain links TRBV30 to TRBJ1-3, with unresolved D. Germline CDR1 reads GTSNPN; CDR2 reads SVGIG (reference sequence). The length of the CDR3 is 12 residues. V lost 8 bases and J 0 bases, leaving 8 bases between the germline ends. The CDR3 loop reads CAGEYSGNTIYF. In nucleotides, the CDR3 is TGTGCCGGAGAGTACTCTGGAAACACCATATATTTT. The complete variable domain, with remaining parts taken from reference TRBV30 and TRBJ1-3, reads SQTIHQWPATLVQPVGSPLSLECTVEGTSNPNLYWYRQAAGRGLQLLFYSVGIGQISSEVPQNLSASRPQDRQFILSSKKLLLSDSGFYLCAGEYSGNTIYFGEGSWLTVV.

Written as DNA, the CDR3 is TGCGCCAGCGCTGAAACAGGGTCATCTGGAAACACCATATATTTT. Its translation is CASAETGSSGNTIYF. The chain recombines TRBV5-1 with TRBJ1-3, with D perhaps TRBD1 (6 bases). Per the germline V gene, CDR1 is SGHRS and CDR2 is YFSETQ. The CDR3 has 15 residues. Trimming pared 7 bases from V and 1 base from J, leaving 15 bases between.

This clone has more than one count but fewer than ten. The chain employs TRBV29-1 and TRBJ1-1; TRBD1 is a possible D gene (5 bases). Germline V lookup: CDR1 SQVTM, CDR2 ANQGSEA. The CDR3 consists of 13 residues. V dropped 3 bases and J dropped 5 bases, with 13 bases sitting between them. CDR3 protein: CSVEGTWGTEAFF. CDR3 DNA: TGCAGCGTTGAGGGGACCTGGGGAACTGAAGCTTTCTTT.